Here is one T cell receptor beta chain with its context. Its antigen remains unknown. In TCRdb, the 5' RACE reads were re-called with MiXCR into one record per CDR3 protein. Among hundreds of thousands of distinct CDR3 sequences listed, less than 25% were seen once. The data belong to a study of T-cell memory formation after mild COVID-19. This CDR3 is 17 amino acids long. Per the germline V gene, CDR1 is SEHNR and CDR2 is FQNEAQ (reference sequence). V lost 5 bases and J lost 0, with 14 bases in between. General observations from the study: Researchers report contracting CD4+ clones mostly in CM and EM, with CD8+ clones in EMRA. There was a balanced CD4/CD8 profile in clones contracting day 15 to 85, and later expanders leaned CD4+.

Sequencing was performed on PBMCs or a T cell subset sorted from them (not recorded which). The source of this sequence is a man younger than 35 who had mild COVID-19 (a few samples of this study predate the infection). Cell type and time point are not known. J is TRBJ1-6 and V is TRBV7-9; TRBD1 might be the D (5 bases). The CDR3 loop reads CASSHWGDGSYNSPLHF. The CDR3 bases are TGTGCCAGCAGCCATTGGGGGGACGGCTCCTATAATTCACCCCTCCACTTT.